A single sample gave rise to the 20 T cell receptor beta chains below, sequenced in a study of chemoradiotherapy in HPV16-positive cancers. This table comes from immunoSEQ multiplex PCR, and its TCRdb copy is limited to in-frame clones, with some not included. The sample has under 70,000 clones, roughly 90% seen once. The input for sequencing was blood, taken from a patient who underwent chemoradiotherapy. These receptors all stem from a human donor with HPV-associated anogenital cancer.

The chain is built from TRBV6-4 and TRBJ1-6, with D possibly matching TRBD1 (5 bases). The CDR3 is 14 residues long. The germline CDR1 and CDR2 sequences are MRHNA and SNTAGT. With 7 bases removed from V and 7 bases from J, the gap between germline ends came to 14 bases. As DNA, the CDR3 is TGTGCCAGCACCGCGAACCCAGGGAATTCACCCCTCCACTTT. It codes for CASTANPGNSPLHF.

This chain uses TRBV4-3 with TRBJ2-7; the match to TRBD1 covers 7 bases. The CDR3 sequence is 14 residues long. With V trimmed by 0 bases and J by 4 bases, 3 bases remained unmatched. From germline, CDR1 is LGHNA and CDR2 YSLEER. The CDR3 nucleotides are TGCGCCAGCAGCCAAGACAGGGGGTTTTACGAGCAGTACTTC. It is translated as CASSQDRGFYEQYF.

The chain links TRBV23-1 to TRBJ2-6; D gene uncertain. TRBV23-1 is treated as an ORF (open reading frame) with a function not yet certain. CDR3 length: 18 amino acids. V shed 0 bases and J shed 4 bases, with 16 bases lying between them. The CDR3 reads CASSQSKSRLEGANVLTF. The CDR3 region has the DNA TGCGCCAGCAGTCAATCGAAATCCCGTCTTGAGGGGGCCAACGTCCTGACTTTC.

This rearrangement joins TRBV2 to TRBJ1-1, with a possible D match to TRBD1 (6 bases). Germline lookup yields CDR1 SNHLY and CDR2 FYNNEI. V was trimmed by 2 bases and J by 6 bases, leaving 13 bases between them. The CDR3 covers 14 residues. CDR3 DNA: TGTGCCAGCAGTGAACAAGAGGGGGTCTCTGAAGCTTTCTTT. This encodes CASSEQEGVSEAFF. Filled out from reference TRBV2 and TRBJ1-1, the complete variable domain reads EPEVTQTPSHQVTQMGQEVILRCVPISNHLYFYWYRQILGQKVEFLVSFYNNEISEKSEIFDDQFSVERPDGSNFTLKIRSTKLEDSAMYFCASSEQEGVSEAFFGQGTRLTVV.

In the case of this clone: Being one base from a much bigger clone, this may be a read error. The CDR3 region is CASSGLAGGPDTQYF. In DNA form, the CDR3 reads TGTGCCAGCAGTGGACTAGCGGGGGGGCCAGATACGCAGTATTTT. The rearrangement joins TRBV6-5 to TRBJ2-3; 15 bases line up with TRBD2. Germline-derived CDR1 and CDR2 are MNHEY and SVGAGI. This CDR3 comprises 15 residues. The junction had 1 base not matched to a gene; V was cut back by 5 bases and J by 4 bases.

DNA of the CDR3: TGCAGCGTTGAACGGACACCTGGAGATGAGCAGTTCTTC. Its protein product is CSVERTPGDEQFF. The chain has TRBV29-1 and TRBJ2-1; D is perhaps TRBD1 (5 bases). This CDR3 is 13 amino acids long. Germline CDR1 SQVTM, CDR2 ANQGSEA. The V end was cut by 2 bases, the J end by 8 bases, with 13 bases between.

The V and J genes are TRBV7-2 and TRBJ2-7; D perhaps matches TRBD1 (5 bases). The V end was cut by 5 bases, the J end by 2 bases, with 10 bases between. This CDR3 has 13 residues. In germline, CDR1 is SGHTA, CDR2 FQGNSA. CDR3 protein: CASSPTGTYEQYF. The DNA for the CDR3 is TGTGCCAGCAGCCCAACAGGTACCTACGAGCAGTACTTC.

This clone has just a few counts. The CDR3 coding sequence is TGTGCCAGTAGGCTGGGGACTAGCGGGGCAGATACGCAGTATTTT. This translates into CASRLGTSGADTQYF. The V gene is TRBV19, the J gene TRBJ2-3, with TRBD2 matching 13 bases. The CDR3 extends over 15 amino acids. V dropped 6 bases and J dropped 4; count of bases not matched to a gene: 4. The germline V gene encodes CDR1 LNHDA and CDR2 SQIVND (reference sequence). The full variable domain, rest sourced from reference TRBV19 and TRBJ2-3, is DGGITQSPKYLFRKEGQNVTLSCEQNLNHDAMYWYRQDPGQGLRLIYYSQIVNDFQKGDIAEGYSVSREKKESFPLTVTSAQKNPTAFYLCASRLGTSGADTQYFGPGTRLTVL.

The J gene is TRBJ1-1, the V gene TRBV5-4, with TRBD1 as a possible D gene (6 bases). Germline V lookup: CDR1 SGHNT, CDR2 YYREEE (reference sequence). The CDR3 length is 14 residues. Trimming took off 3 bases at V and 1 base at J, with 10 bases between the two ends. The CDR3 reads CASSSTDRNTEAFF. CDR3 DNA sequence: TGTGCCAGCAGCTCGACGGACAGGAACACTGAAGCTTTCTTT.

The rearrangement joins TRBV7-9 to TRBJ2-4, with D perhaps matching TRBD1 (6 bases). The CDR3 loop spans 16 amino acids. From germline, CDR1 is SEHNR and CDR2 FQNEAQ (reference sequence). Between the trimmed V and J ends, which lost 2 bases and 1 base, there was a span of 12 bases. CDR3 DNA sequence: TGTGCCAGCAGCTTATTGGGGCAGGGGGCCAAAAACATTCAGTACTTC. The encoded protein is CASSLLGQGAKNIQYF.

The chain combines TRBV25-1 with TRBJ1-1; TRBD1 matches 10 bases. Trimming removed 6 bases from V and 3 bases from J; junction bases left unmatched: 10. The CDR3 runs to 16 residues. Germline lookup yields CDR1 MGHDK and CDR2 SYGVNS. This chain's CDR3 is CASRWPRTGGDTEAFF. The CDR3 bases are TGTGCCAGCAGATGGCCCCGGACAGGGGGGGACACTGAAGCTTTCTTT.

This clone is a singleton in its sample. This rearrangement joins TRBV15 to TRBJ2-7; 10 bases match TRBD1. Germline values: CDR1 LNHNV, CDR2 YYDKDF (reference sequence). The CDR3 is made up of 15 amino acids. V lost 5 bases, J lost 2 bases, and 6 bases stayed unmatched. The CDR3 nucleotides are TGTGCCACCAGCGGCCGGGACAGGGGCGCCTACGAGCAGTACTTC. Translated, it gives CATSGRDRGAYEQYF.

In the case of this clone: A junction end diverges from the germline sequence, so it may reflect a read error. This chain connects TRBV7-9 to TRBJ2-5; the match to TRBD1 covers 7 bases. The CDR3 contains 15 residues. Germline CDR1 and CDR2: SEHNR and FQNEAQ (reference sequence). The DNA of the CDR3 is TGTGCCAGCAGCCTCTCGATACGGGTCGACAGGGAAAAGAACTTC. Translating gives CASSLSIRVDREKNF.

About this clone: The junction differs from germline at one of its ends, possibly a read error. V usage is TRBV5-5 and J usage is TRBJ1-4; D is unclear. The germline CDR1 and CDR2 sequences are SGHKS and YYEKEE (reference sequence). This CDR3 contains 15 residues. CDR3 in DNA: TGTGCCAGCAGCTCCCTTATAGCAACGAATGAAAAACTGTTTTTT. Its translation is CASSSLIATNEKLFF.

The chain carries TRBV19 and TRBJ2-7; 9 bases are shared with TRBD1. J was trimmed by 3 bases and V by 4 bases; bases with no gene match: 10. From germline, CDR1 is LNHDA and CDR2 SQIVND (reference sequence). The CDR3 is made up of 16 amino acids. CDR3 bases: TGTGCCAGTAGTACGAGACAGGGGGATGTAGGCTACGAGCAGTACTTC. This sequence encodes CASSTRQGDVGYEQYF.

V and J are TRBV5-1 and TRBJ1-6; 9 positions match TRBD1. The CDR3 runs 15 residues. CDR1 and CDR2 from the germline V gene are SGHRS and YFSETQ. The V segment lost 4 bases and the J segment 7 bases; nucleotides outside the gene matches: 6. The CDR3 DNA reads TGCGCCAGCAGCCTTGGGACAGGGAGCAATTCACCCCTCCACTTT. This translates into CASSLGTGSNSPLHF.

The chain has TRBV9 and TRBJ2-2; D unclear. This CDR3 region has 14 residues. Germline V gene data show CDR1 as SGDLS and CDR2 as YYNGEE. Deletions cut 0 bases from V and 3 bases from J, with 6 bases between. The CDR3 spells CASSVASHTGELFF. DNA of the CDR3: TGTGCCAGCAGCGTAGCCTCCCACACCGGGGAGCTGTTTTTT.

The chain couples TRBV7-2 to TRBJ2-7; 7 nucleotides agree with TRBD1. With V trimmed by 4 bases and J by 7 bases, 7 bases remained unmatched. The germline V gene has CDR1 SGHTA and CDR2 FQGNSA. CDR3 length equals 13 residues. CDR3 region: CASSSRQGLEQYF. CDR3 nucleotide sequence: TGTGCCAGCAGCTCCCGACAGGGCCTAGAGCAGTACTTC.

The V call is TRBV30, the J call TRBJ2-3; 10 positions match TRBD1. The CDR3 loop spans 16 amino acids. V lost 1 base, J lost 2 bases, and 6 bases stayed unmatched. Looked up from germline, CDR1 is GTSNPN and CDR2 is SVGIG (reference sequence). This CDR3 reads CAWSAPGQGITDTQYF. The CDR3 DNA sequence: TGTGCCTGGAGTGCTCCGGGACAGGGGATCACAGATACGCAGTATTTT.

The sample holds a few counts of this clone. This rearrangement joins TRBV5-6 to TRBJ2-7; TRBD1 or TRBD2 may be the D gene (6 bases each). Germline assignment: CDR1 SGHDT and CDR2 YYEEEE. CDR3 size: 13 residues. The V and J ends lost 0 bases and 7 bases respectively, with 11 bases between them. The DNA for the CDR3 is TGTGCCAGCAGCTTGGTCCGGGGGCAAGAGCAGTACTTC. Its protein product is CASSLVRGQEQYF.